Below, 26 T cell receptor beta chains from the same sample are listed, as sequenced in a study of glioma-infiltrating T cells. TCR alpha and beta CDR3 regions were amplified from RNA using iRepertoire nested multiplex PCR. One entry per CDR3 protein, called by TCRdb with MiXCR from the multiplex PCR reads. The sample yields more than 300,000 distinct CDR3 sequences, about 40% seen once. The sample consisted of glioma tissue, nonneoplastic brain tissue, or PBMCs (not recorded which). All receptors derive from a human donor with low-grade glioma or glioblastoma, undergoing nonglioma brain surgery, or in good health (not recorded which).

The chain is built from TRBV19 and TRBJ2-4; 9 bases agree with TRBD1. V trimming: 4 bases; J trimming: 2 bases; junction bases outside the gene matches: 3. The germline CDR1 and CDR2 sequences are LNHDA and SQIVND (reference sequence). The CDR3 contains 15 residues. The CDR3 spells CASSKGQGSKNIQYF. The CDR3 DNA reads as TGTGCCAGTAGTAAGGGACAGGGATCCAAAAACATTCAGTACTTC.

Comment on this clonotype: A read error may explain this, as a much larger clone is one base away. The chain couples TRBV28 to TRBJ2-5, with 9 bases lining up with TRBD1. Germline values: CDR1 MDHEN, CDR2 SYDVKM. Unmatched junction bases numbered 5, after V lost 5 bases and J lost 4 bases. The CDR3 extends over 14 amino acids. The CDR3 here is CASSATGGAETQYF. The CDR3 coding sequence is TGTGCCAGCAGTGCCACAGGGGGCGCAGAGACCCAGTACTTC.

With respect to this clonotype: This sequence may be a read error, since a much larger clone differs from it by one base. This rearrangement joins TRBV28 to TRBJ2-5; 11 bases map to TRBD2. The CDR3 has 14 amino acids. CDR1 is MDHEN, CDR2 SYDVKM, per germline. The CDR3 region has the DNA TGTGCCAGCAGCCGACTAGCGGGGCAAGAGACCAAGTACTTC. It specifies CASSRLAGQETKYF.

The chain carries TRBV4-3 and TRBJ2-2; 7 bases are shared with TRBD2. CDR1 is LGHNA and CDR2 is YSLEER in the germline V gene. The CDR3 is 13 residues long. J lost 1 base, V lost 11 bases, and 4 bases had no gene match. CDR3 sequence: CAVGGGNTGELFF. The DNA for the CDR3 is TGCGCCGTCGGCGGGGGGAACACCGGGGAGCTGTTTTTT.

The sample holds many counts of this clonotype. The rearrangement links TRBV20-1 to TRBJ1-2; D unclear. Between the trimmed V and J ends, which lost 5 bases and 7 bases, there was a span of 17 bases. Germline lookup yields CDR1 DFQATT and CDR2 SNEGSKA (reference sequence). The CDR3 is 13 residues long. In DNA form, the CDR3 reads TGCAGTGCTGCTCGCCTCAGTATCTCTGGCTACACCTTC. It yields the protein CSAARLSISGYTF.

The rearrangement joins TRBV24-1 to TRBJ2-5; TRBD2 is a possible D gene (6 bases). V shed 2 bases and J shed 5 bases, with 8 bases lying between them. Germline-derived CDR1 and CDR2 are KGHDR and SFDVKD. The length of the CDR3 is 13 residues. The CDR3 protein is CATSDWDLETQYF. The DNA of the CDR3 is TGTGCCACCAGTGATTGGGACTTGGAGACCCAGTACTTC.

This clonotype has more than one count but fewer than ten. In DNA, the CDR3 is TGCAGTGCTATCGGGGCAAATCAGCCCCAGCATTTT. It yields the protein CSAIGANQPQHF. V usage is TRBV20-1 and J usage is TRBJ1-5, with D tentatively TRBD1 (5 bases). V lost 4 bases, J lost 4 bases, and 8 bases lay in between. The CDR3 covers 12 residues. The germline gives CDR1 DFQATT, CDR2 SNEGSKA (reference sequence).

The chain is built from TRBV7-9 and TRBJ2-7; D is perhaps TRBD1 (6 bases). The CDR3 is 15 amino acids. Germline V CDR1 and CDR2: SEHNR, FQNEAQ (reference sequence). V was trimmed by 2 bases and J by 4 bases, leaving 15 bases between them. For the CDR3, the DNA is TGTGCCAGCAGCTTACCCGAACAGGGACAATACGAGCAGTACTTC. This codes for CASSLPEQGQYEQYF.

V usage is TRBV20-1 and J usage is TRBJ1-2; D is undetermined. V dropped 3 bases and J dropped 7 bases, with 21 bases sitting between them. There are 15 residues in the CDR3. The germline V gene encodes CDR1 DFQATT and CDR2 SNEGSKA (reference sequence). The CDR3, as DNA: TGCAGTGCTAGGGGCCTGGCGGACGCTAACGGTGGCTACACCTTC. Translating it yields CSARGLADANGGYTF.

The chain links TRBV4-1 to TRBJ1-2; 8 bases are shared with TRBD1. J lost 0 bases, V lost 4 bases, and 7 bases had no gene match. CDR1 MGHRA and CDR2 YSYEKL come from the germline V gene. This CDR3 is built from 16 residues. For the CDR3, the DNA is TGCGCCAGCAGCCGACGGACAGGGAGCGCTAACTATGGCTACACCTTC. The encoded protein is CASSRRTGSANYGYTF.

This clonotype was counted a few times. The chain uses TRBV4-3 and TRBJ2-7, with D possibly being TRBD2 (5 bases). The CDR3 sequence is 14 residues long. Trimming removed 2 bases at V and 1 base at J, with 9 bases between. CDR1 is LGHNA, CDR2 YSLEER, per germline. CDR3 nucleotide sequence: TGCGCCAGCAGCCAACTAGCCAGTTCCTACGAGCAGTACTTC. Its protein product is CASSQLASSYEQYF.

This clonotype was detected only a few times. The V call is TRBV7-6, the J call TRBJ2-1, with TRBD2 as a possible D gene (6 bases). The CDR3 totals 15 residues. Per germline, CDR1 SGHVS and CDR2 FNYEAQ. V dropped 2 bases and J dropped 2 bases, with 10 bases sitting between them. In nucleotides, the CDR3 is TGTGCCAGCAGCTTAATGGTAGCGGCCTACAATGAGCAGTTCTTC. It yields the protein CASSLMVAAYNEQFF.

This clonotype was seen a few times. The rearrangement links TRBV7-8 to TRBJ2-7; 8 nucleotides line up with TRBD1. V shed 4 bases and J 2 bases; nucleotides not matched to a gene: 10. The CDR3 consists of 16 residues. Germline lookup yields CDR1 SGHVS and CDR2 FQNEAQ. This CDR3 reads CASSYRQGLVAYEQYF. The CDR3 coding sequence is TGTGCCAGCAGCTATAGACAGGGGTTGGTTGCCTACGAGCAGTACTTC.

The J gene is TRBJ1-5, the V gene TRBV24-1, with 7 bases fitting TRBD1. This CDR3 is built from 17 residues. CDR1 and CDR2 (germline): KGHDR, SFDVKD. With 3 bases clipped from V and 0 bases from J, the junction kept 7 bases outside the gene matches. The CDR3 loop is CATSDPRGSNSNQPQHF. The DNA of the CDR3 is TGTGCCACCAGTGATCCCAGGGGGTCGAATAGCAATCAGCCCCAGCATTTT.

With regard to this clonotype: This could be a read error, since a much larger clone is one nucleotide away. CDR3 sequence (DNA): TGTGCCAGAAGTAGGGAGATTGCCACTGAAGCTTTCTTT. Its protein product is CARSREIATEAFF. The V call is TRBV6-6, the J call TRBJ1-1; D is uncertain. CDR1 is MNHNY, CDR2 SVGAGI, per germline (reference sequence). Trimming removed 9 bases from V and 4 bases from J, with 15 bases in between. This CDR3 is 13 amino acids long.

This clonotype appeared many times. This sequence joins TRBV25-1 and TRBJ2-5, with 9 bases aligning to TRBD2. CDR1 and CDR2 (germline): MGHDK, SYGVNS. The J segment lost 5 bases and the V segment lost 4 bases, leaving 8 bases of the junction unmatched. The CDR3 length is 15 residues. The CDR3 is CASSVPRAGGETQYF. The CDR3, as DNA: TGTGCCAGCAGTGTCCCAAGGGCGGGGGGGGAGACCCAGTACTTC. Full variable domain (rest looked up from reference TRBV25-1 and TRBJ2-5): EADIYQTPRYLVIGTGKKITLECSQTMGHDKMYWYQQDPGMELHLIHYSYGVNSTEKGDLSSESTVSRIRTEHFPLTLESARPSHTSQYLCASSVPRAGGETQYFGPGTRLLVL.

The chain has TRBV10-3 and TRBJ1-1; 7 positions agree with TRBD1. CDR1 ENHRY and CDR2 SYGVKD come from the germline V gene. V shed 7 bases, J shed 0 bases, and the junction held 2 bases outside the gene matches. This CDR3 is built from 13 residues. The CDR3 nucleotides are TGTGCCATCACGGGACAGATGAACACTGAAGCTTTCTTT. Encoded protein: CAITGQMNTEAFF.

This clonotype was seen a handful of times. The chain links TRBV2 to TRBJ2-1; D is unresolved. The CDR3 runs 15 residues. Germline V gives CDR1 SNHLY, CDR2 FYNNEI. V was shortened by 3 bases and J by 1 base, with 10 bases between the two germline ends. Written as DNA, the CDR3 is TGTGCCAGCAGTGATCGGTTAGGGTCCTACAATGAGCAGTTCTTC. This sequence encodes CASSDRLGSYNEQFF.

V gene TRBV15 combines with J gene TRBJ2-2, with 11 positions matching TRBD2. The CDR3 loop spans 22 amino acids. The V gene end was trimmed by 0 bases and the J gene end by 0 bases; junction bases not matched to a gene: 15. CDR1 and CDR2 from the germline V gene are LNHNV and YYDKDF (reference sequence). The CDR3 sequence: CATSRDRRSRLAGGTNTGELFF. DNA for the CDR3: TGTGCCACCAGCAGAGATAGAAGGAGTAGGCTAGCGGGAGGAACGAACACCGGGGAGCTGTTTTTT.

V is TRBV28 and J is TRBJ2-7; D is unclear. This CDR3 is built from 13 residues. The germline V and J ends were trimmed by 4 bases and 7 bases, with 14 bases remaining between them. The germline CDR1 and CDR2 sequences are MDHEN and SYDVKM. The CDR3 DNA sequence: TGTGCCAGCAGTTCACCAGGATGGAGTGAGCAGTACTTC. This codes for CASSSPGWSEQYF.

The sample holds many counts of this clonotype. The rearrangement uses TRBV15 and TRBJ2-7; 7 nucleotides align to TRBD1. The CDR3 sequence is 18 residues long. Germline CDR1 is LNHNV and CDR2 is YYDKDF (reference sequence). J was trimmed by 2 bases and V by 0 bases; bases with no gene match: 13. The CDR3 nucleotides are TGTGCCACCAGCAGAGATTGGCCAGGGGGTTTGGAAGCCTACGAGCAGTACTTC. It encodes CATSRDWPGGLEAYEQYF. The full variable domain, completed using reference TRBV15 and TRBJ2-7, is DAMVIQNPRYQVTQFGKPVTLSCSQTLNHNVMYWYQQKSSQAPKLLFHYYDKDFNNEADTPDNFQSRRPNTSFCFLDIRSPGLGDTAMYLCATSRDWPGGLEAYEQYFGPGTRLTVT.

The chain links TRBV5-1 to TRBJ2-3; D possibly corresponds to TRBD2 (5 bases). The length of the CDR3 is 12 residues. Germline V CDR1 and CDR2: SGHRS, YFSETQ. V was cut by 4 bases and J by 5 bases, with 8 bases left in between. The DNA for the CDR3 is TGCGCCAGCAGCGGCCGGGGAGATACGCAGTATTTT. Its protein product is CASSGRGDTQYF.

This clonotype was seen many times. The V gene is TRBV6-2 or TRBV6-3, the J gene TRBJ1-1; D not certain. CDR1 and CDR2 (germline): MNHEY, SVGEGT. With 2 bases removed from V and 1 base from J, the gap between germline ends came to 14 bases. The CDR3 runs 16 residues. In nucleotides, the CDR3 is TGTGCCAGCAGTTACGACGCCGGGAAGTGGAACACTGAAGCTTTCTTT. Its protein product is CASSYDAGKWNTEAFF.

This clonotype was observed many times. The chain has TRBV27 and TRBJ2-7; 13 positions match TRBD2. Per germline, CDR1 MNHEY and CDR2 SMNVEV (reference sequence). Losses at the gene ends were 5 bases for V and 0 bases for J; bases not matched to a gene: 1. The CDR3 has 15 residues. This chain's CDR3 is CASSRLAGGSYEQYF. In DNA, the CDR3 is TGTGCCAGCAGTCGACTAGCGGGGGGCTCCTACGAGCAGTACTTC.

Comment on this clonotype: A read error may produce the germline difference seen at one junction end. This rearrangement joins TRBV7-9 to TRBJ1-4; perhaps TRBD1 as D (6 bases). Germline CDR1 SEHNR, CDR2 FQNEAQ (reference sequence). The CDR3 consists of 13 residues. In DNA, the CDR3 is TGTGCCAGCAGCCTGACAGGAAGAGAAAAACTGCTTTTT. Its translation: CASSLTGREKLLF.

With regard to this clonotype: A much more abundant neighbour one base away suggests this may be a read error. The J gene is TRBJ2-5, the V gene TRBV6-5; the D gene is possibly TRBD1 (6 bases). Germline CDR1 reads MNHEY; CDR2 reads SVGAGI. The CDR3 is 16 residues long. The CDR3 loop reads CARSYSRGHFQETQYF. DNA for the CDR3: TGTGCCAGAAGTTACTCGAGGGGACATTTCCAAGAGACCCAGTACTTC.